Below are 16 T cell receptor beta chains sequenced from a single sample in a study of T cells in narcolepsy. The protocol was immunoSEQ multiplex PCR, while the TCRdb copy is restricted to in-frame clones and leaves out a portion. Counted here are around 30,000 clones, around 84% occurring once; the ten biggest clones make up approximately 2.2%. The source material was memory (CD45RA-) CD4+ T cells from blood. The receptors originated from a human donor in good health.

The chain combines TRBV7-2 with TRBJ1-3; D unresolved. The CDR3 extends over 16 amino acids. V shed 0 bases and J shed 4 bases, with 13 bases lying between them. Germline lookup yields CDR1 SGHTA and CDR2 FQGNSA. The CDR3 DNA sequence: TGTGCCAGCAGCTTAGCCGTACGATCCCAAGGAAACACCATATATTTT. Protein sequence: CASSLAVRSQGNTIYF.

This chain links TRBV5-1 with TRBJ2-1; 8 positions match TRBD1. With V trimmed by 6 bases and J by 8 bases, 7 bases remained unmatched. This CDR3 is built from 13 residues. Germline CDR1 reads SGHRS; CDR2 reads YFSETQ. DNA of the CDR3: TGCGCCAGCACAGGGACAGGAAGAGATGAGCAGTTCTTC. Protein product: CASTGTGRDEQFF.

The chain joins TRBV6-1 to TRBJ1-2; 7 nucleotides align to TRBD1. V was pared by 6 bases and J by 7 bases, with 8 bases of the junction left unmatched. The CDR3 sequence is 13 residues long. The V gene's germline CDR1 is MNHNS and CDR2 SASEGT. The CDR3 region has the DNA TGTGCCAGCAGGCCCACAGGGGAGGCTGGCTACACCTTC. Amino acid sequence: CASRPTGEAGYTF.

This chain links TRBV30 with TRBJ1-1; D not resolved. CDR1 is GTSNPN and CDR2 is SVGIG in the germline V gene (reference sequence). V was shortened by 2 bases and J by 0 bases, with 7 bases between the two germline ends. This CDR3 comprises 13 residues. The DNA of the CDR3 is TGTGCCTGGAGTTTACAGTTGAACACTGAAGCTTTCTTT. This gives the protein CAWSLQLNTEAFF.

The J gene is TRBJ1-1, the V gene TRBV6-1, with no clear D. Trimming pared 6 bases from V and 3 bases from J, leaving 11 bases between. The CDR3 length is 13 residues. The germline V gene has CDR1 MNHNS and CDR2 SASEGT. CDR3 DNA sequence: TGTGCCAGCAGGGTCCAGGATGACACTGAAGCTTTCTTT. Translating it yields CASRVQDDTEAFF.

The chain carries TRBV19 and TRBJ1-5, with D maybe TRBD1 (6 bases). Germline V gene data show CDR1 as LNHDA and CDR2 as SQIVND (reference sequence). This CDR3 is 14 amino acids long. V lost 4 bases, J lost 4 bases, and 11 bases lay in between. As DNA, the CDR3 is TGTGCCAGTAGTAAGGGGGTCGTGAATCAGCCCCAGCATTTT. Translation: CASSKGVVNQPQHF.

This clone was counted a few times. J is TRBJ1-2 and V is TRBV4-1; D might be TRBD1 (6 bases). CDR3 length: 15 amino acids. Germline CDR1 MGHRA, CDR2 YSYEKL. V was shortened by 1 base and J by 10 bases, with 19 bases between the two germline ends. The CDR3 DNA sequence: TGCGCCAGCAGCCAAGTAGGGGGAAGTCAGGCAGCCTACACCTTC. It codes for CASSQVGGSQAAYTF.

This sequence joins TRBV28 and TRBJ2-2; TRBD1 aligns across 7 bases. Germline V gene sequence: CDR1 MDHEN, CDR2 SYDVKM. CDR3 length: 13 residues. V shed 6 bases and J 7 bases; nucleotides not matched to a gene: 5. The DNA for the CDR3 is TGTGCCAGCAGGCAGGGGGTAAGCGGGGAGCTGTTTTTT. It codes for CASRQGVSGELFF.

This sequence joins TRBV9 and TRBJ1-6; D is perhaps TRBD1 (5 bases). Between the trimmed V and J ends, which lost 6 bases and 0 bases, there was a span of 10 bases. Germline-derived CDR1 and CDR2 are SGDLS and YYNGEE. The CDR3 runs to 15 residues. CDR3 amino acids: CASTGGGSYNSPLHF. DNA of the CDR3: TGTGCCAGCACCGGCGGGGGCTCCTATAATTCACCCCTCCACTTT.

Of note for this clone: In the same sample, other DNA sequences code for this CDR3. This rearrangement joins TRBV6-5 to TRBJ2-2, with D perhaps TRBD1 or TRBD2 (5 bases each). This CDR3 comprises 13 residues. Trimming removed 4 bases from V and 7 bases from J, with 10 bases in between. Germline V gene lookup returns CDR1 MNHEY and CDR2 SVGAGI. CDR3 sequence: CASSLGVRGELFF. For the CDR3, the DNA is TGTGCCAGCAGTTTGGGGGTTCGCGGGGAGCTGTTTTTT.

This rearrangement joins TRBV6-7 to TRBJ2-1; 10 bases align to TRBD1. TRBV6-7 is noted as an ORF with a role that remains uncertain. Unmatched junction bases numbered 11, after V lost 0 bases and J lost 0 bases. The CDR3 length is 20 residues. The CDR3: CASSYSTSTGGWSSYNEQFF. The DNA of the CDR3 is TGTGCCAGCAGTTACTCGACTTCGACAGGGGGCTGGAGCTCCTACAATGAGCAGTTCTTC.

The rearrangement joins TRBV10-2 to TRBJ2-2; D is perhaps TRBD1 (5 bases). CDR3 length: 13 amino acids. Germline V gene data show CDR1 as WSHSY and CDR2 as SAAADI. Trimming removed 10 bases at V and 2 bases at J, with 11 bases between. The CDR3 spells CATDSSNTGELFF. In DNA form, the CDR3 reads TGCGCCACCGACAGCTCTAACACCGGGGAGCTGTTTTTT.

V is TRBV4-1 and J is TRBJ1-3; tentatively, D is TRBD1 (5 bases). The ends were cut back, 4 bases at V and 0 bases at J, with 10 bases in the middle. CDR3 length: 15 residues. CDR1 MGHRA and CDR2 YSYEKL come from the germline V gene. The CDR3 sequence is CASSLGTYSGNTIYF. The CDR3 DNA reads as TGCGCCAGCAGCCTTGGGACGTACTCTGGAAACACCATATATTTT.

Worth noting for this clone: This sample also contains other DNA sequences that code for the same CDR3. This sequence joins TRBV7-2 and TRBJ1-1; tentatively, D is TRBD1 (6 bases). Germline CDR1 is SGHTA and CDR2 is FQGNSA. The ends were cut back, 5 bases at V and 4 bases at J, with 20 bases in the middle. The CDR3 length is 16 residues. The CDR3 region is CASSRPGQPKGTEAFF. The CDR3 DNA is TGTGCCAGCAGCCGCCCCGGACAGCCCAAGGGCACTGAAGCTTTCTTT.

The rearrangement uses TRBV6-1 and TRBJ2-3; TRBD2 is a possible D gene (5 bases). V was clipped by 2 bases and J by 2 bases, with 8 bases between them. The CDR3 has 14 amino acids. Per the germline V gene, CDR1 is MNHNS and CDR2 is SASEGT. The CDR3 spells CASSERGVTDTQYF. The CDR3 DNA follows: TGTGCCAGCAGTGAACGGGGTGTCACAGATACGCAGTATTTT.

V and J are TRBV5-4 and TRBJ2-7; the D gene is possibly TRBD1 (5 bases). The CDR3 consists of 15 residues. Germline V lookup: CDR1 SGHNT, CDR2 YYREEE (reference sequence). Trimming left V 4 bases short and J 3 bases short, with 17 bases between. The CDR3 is CASSLPPGPGYEQYF. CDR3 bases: TGTGCCAGCAGCCTCCCCCCAGGGCCCGGCTACGAGCAGTACTTC.